This note documents a single TCR beta chain sequence. Treatment here: approximately 18 received Ad26.COV2.S at low or high dose, single or two shots; 5 received placebo; per-sample allocation not given. On day 63 after the first injection, vaccine and placebo recipients gave samples. This CDR3 is 13 amino acids long. Germline V gene lookup returns CDR1 SNHLY and CDR2 FYNNEI. The V and J ends lost 1 base and 5 bases respectively, with 8 bases between them. The sample comes from a study of Ad26.COV2.S vaccination and SARS-CoV-2 variants. TCRdb's table, derived via immunoSEQ multiplex PCR, lists solely in-frame clones and lacks some. The sample holds over 300,000 clones, about four fifths seen once.

The source is a person between 18 and 60 years old who received the Ad26.COV2.S COVID-19 vaccine or a placebo. The source was peripheral blood, collected in a trial of Ad26.COV2.S vaccine versus placebo. This chain connects TRBV2 to TRBJ1-1; possibly TRBD1 for D (5 bases). CDR3 in amino acids: CASSEVGGTEAFF. The DNA for the CDR3 is TGTGCCAGCAGTGAAGTGGGGGGGACTGAAGCTTTCTTT.